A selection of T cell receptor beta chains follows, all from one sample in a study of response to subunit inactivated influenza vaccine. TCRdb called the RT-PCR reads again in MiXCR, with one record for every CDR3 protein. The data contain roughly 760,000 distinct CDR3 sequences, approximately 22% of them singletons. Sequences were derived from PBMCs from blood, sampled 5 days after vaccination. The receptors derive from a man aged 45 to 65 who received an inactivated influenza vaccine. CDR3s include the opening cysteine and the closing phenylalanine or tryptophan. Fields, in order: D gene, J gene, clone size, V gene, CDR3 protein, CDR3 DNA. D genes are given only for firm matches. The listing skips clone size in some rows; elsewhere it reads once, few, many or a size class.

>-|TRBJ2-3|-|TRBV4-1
CASSQDPDSTDTQYF
TGCGCCAGCAGCCAAGACCCAGATAGCACAGATACGCAGTATTTT
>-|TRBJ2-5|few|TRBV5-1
CASSLGTPRETQYF
TGCGCCAGCAGCTTGGGAACTCCCAGGGAGACCCAGTACTTC
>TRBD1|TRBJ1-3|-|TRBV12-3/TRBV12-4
CASSLADRVSGNTIYF
TGTGCCAGCAGTTTAGCAGACAGGGTCTCTGGAAACACCATATATTTT
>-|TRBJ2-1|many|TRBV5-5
CASSLTPLSYNEQFF
TGTGCCAGCAGCTTGACTCCCCTCTCCTACAATGAGCAGTTCTTC
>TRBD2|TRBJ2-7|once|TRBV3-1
CASSQLGGGEQYF
TGTGCCAGCAGCCAACTTGGCGGGGGCGAGCAGTACTTC
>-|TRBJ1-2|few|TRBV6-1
CASKRDSNYGYTF
TGTGCCAGCAAGCGAGACTCTAACTATGGCTACACCTTC
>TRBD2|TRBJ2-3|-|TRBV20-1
CSATLPGLAGADTQDF
TGCAGTGCTACGTTACCGGGACTAGCGGGCGCAGATACGCAGGATTTT
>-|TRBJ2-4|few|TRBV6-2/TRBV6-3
CASSTPPEDLAKNIQYF
TGTGCCAGCAGTACCCCCCCGGAGGATCTAGCCAAAAACATTCAGTACTTC
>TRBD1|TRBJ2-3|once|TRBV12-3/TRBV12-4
CASSFEGAHTDTQYF
TGTGCCAGCAGTTTTGAGGGGGCACACACAGATACGCAGTATTTT
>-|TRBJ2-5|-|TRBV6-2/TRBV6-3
CASRSNRHNGETQYF
TGTGCCAGCAGATCAAACAGGCATAACGGGGAGACCCAGTACTTC
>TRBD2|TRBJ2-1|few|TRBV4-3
CASSQDWGGFNEQFF
TGCGCCAGCAGCCAAGACTGGGGGGGATTCAATGAGCAGTTCTTC
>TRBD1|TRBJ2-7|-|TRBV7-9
CASSLGRGRDEQYF
TGTGCCAGCAGCTTAGGCAGGGGGCGGGACGAGCAGTACTTC
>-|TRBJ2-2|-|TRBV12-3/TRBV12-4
CASSRNSGNTGELFF
TGTGCCAGCAGTCGAAATAGCGGAAACACCGGGGAGCTGTTTTTT
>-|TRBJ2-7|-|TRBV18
CASSPGVDGTYEQYF
TGTGCCAGCTCACCCGGAGTAGATGGTACCTACGAGCAGTACTTC
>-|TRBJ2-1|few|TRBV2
CASVSANEQFF
TGTGCCAGCGTCAGTGCCAATGAGCAGTTCTTC
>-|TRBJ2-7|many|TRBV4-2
CASSQVGVGSSLYEQYF
TGTGCCAGCAGCCAAGTTGGGGTAGGGTCGTCACTCTACGAGCAGTACTTC
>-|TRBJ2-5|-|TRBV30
CAWSAANQETQYF
TGTGCCTGGAGTGCGGCGAACCAAGAGACCCAGTACTTC
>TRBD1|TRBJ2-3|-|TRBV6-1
CASSRTGEMATDTQYF
TGTGCCAGCAGCCGGACAGGGGAAATGGCGACAGATACGCAGTATTTT
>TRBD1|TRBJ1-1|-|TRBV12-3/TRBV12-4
CASSLEIWGQGVEAFF
TGTGCCAGCAGTTTAGAGATATGGGGACAGGGGGTTGAAGCTTTCTTT
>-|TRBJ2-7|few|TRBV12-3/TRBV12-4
CASSLHNYEQYF
TGTGCCAGCAGTCTCCATAACTACGAGCAGTACTTC
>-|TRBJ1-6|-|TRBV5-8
CASSLELTRGYNSPLHF
TGTGCCAGCAGCTTGGAATTAACACGGGGCTATAATTCACCCCTCCACTTT
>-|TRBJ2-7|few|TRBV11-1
CASSFVATGYEQYF
TGTGCCAGCAGCTTTGTCGCGACAGGATACGAGCAGTACTTC
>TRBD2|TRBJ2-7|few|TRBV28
CASSLLLAGLYEQYF
TGTGCCAGCAGTTTATTGCTAGCGGGGCTCTACGAGCAGTACTTC
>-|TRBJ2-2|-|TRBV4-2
CASSQEGGHANTGELFF
TGTGCCAGCAGCCAAGAGGGGGGTCACGCGAACACCGGGGAGCTGTTTTTT
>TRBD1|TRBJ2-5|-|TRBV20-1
CSANTRQGRETQYF
TGCAGTGCAAATACCAGACAGGGCCGAGAGACCCAGTACTTC
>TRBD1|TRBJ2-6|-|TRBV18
CASSPRSRQGVPGANVLTF
TGTGCCAGCTCACCACGGAGCAGACAGGGGGTTCCTGGGGCCAACGTCCTGACTTTC
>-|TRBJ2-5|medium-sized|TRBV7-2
CASSLDSQETQYF
TGTGCCAGCAGCTTAGATTCTCAAGAGACCCAGTACTTC
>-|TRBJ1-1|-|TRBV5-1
CASSLDGQRQNTEAFF
TGCGCCAGCAGCTTGGACGGACAGAGGCAGAACACTGAAGCTTTCTTT
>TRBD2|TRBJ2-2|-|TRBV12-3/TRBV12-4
CASSPGLAGETFGELFF
TGTGCCAGCAGCCCGGGACTAGCGGGAGAAACGTTCGGGGAGCTGTTTTTT
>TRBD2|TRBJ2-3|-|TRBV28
CASSSYRGASGRRTDTQYF
TGTGCCAGCAGTTCGTACAGGGGGGCTAGCGGGAGGCGGACAGATACGCAGTATTTT
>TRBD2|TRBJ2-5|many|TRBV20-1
CSARDSTSGRETQYF
TGCAGTGCTAGAGATAGTACTAGCGGGAGGGAGACCCAGTACTTC
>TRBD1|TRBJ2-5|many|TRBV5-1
CASSPRQGQETQYF
TGCGCCAGCAGCCCTCGACAGGGCCAAGAGACCCAGTACTTC
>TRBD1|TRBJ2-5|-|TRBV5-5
CASTTPGGWETQYF
TGTGCCAGCACCACTCCAGGGGGCTGGGAGACCCAGTACTTC
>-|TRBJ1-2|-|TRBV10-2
CASSESISAVF
TGCGCCAGCAGTGAGTCGATCTCGGCTGTGTTC
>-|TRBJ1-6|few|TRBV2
CASKAQRGNNSPLHF
TGTGCCAGCAAAGCCCAGAGGGGGAATAATTCACCCCTCCACTTT
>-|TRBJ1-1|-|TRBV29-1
CSVDGLDFMNTEAFF
TGCAGCGTTGACGGCCTCGATTTCATGAACACTGAAGCTTTCTTT
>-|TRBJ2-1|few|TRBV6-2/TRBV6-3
CASSYLQEGDNEQFF
TGTGCCAGCAGTTATTTACAGGAGGGGGACAATGAGCAGTTCTTC
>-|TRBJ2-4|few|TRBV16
CASNANRVDIQYF
TGTGCCAGCAACGCGAACAGGGTTGACATTCAGTACTTC
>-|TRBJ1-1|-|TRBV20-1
CSALGQRGGEAFF
TGCAGTGCCCTGGGACAACGCGGGGGTGAAGCTTTCTTT
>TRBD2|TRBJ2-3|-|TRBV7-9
CASSLVTLAGGTDTQYF
TGTGCCAGCAGCTTAGTCACTCTAGCGGGGGGCACAGATACGCAGTATTTT
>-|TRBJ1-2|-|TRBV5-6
CASSLVQLGVGYTF
TGTGCCAGCAGCTTGGTTCAGCTAGGAGTAGGCTACACCTTC
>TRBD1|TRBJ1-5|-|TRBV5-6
CASSILGQGMEPQHF
TGTGCCAGCAGCATACTGGGACAGGGGATGGAGCCCCAGCATTTT
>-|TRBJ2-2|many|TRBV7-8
CASSAVSGELFF
TGTGCCAGCAGCGCTGTTTCCGGGGAGCTGTTTTTT
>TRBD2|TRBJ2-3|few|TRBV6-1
CASHSRAAGRDTDTQYF
TGTGCCAGCCATTCAAGAGCGGCAGGGAGGGACACAGATACGCAGTATTTT
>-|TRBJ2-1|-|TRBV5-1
CASSLMSRADNEQFF
TGCGCCAGCAGCTTGATGTCCAGAGCCGACAATGAGCAGTTCTTC
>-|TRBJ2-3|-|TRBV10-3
CAISESTGVGDTQYF
TGTGCCATCAGTGAGTCTACGGGGGTAGGAGATACGCAGTATTTT
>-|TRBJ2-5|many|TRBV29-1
CSVDRTPGETQYF
TGCAGCGTTGACAGGACTCCGGGCGAGACCCAGTACTTC
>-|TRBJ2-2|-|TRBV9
CASNKRGDANTGELFF
TGTGCCAGCAACAAAAGGGGCGATGCGAACACCGGGGAGCTGTTTTTT
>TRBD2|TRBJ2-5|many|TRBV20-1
CSERGGRETQYF
TGCAGCGAGCGGGGGGGCAGAGAGACCCAGTACTTC
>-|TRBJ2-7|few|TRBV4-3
CASSQEPGPYEQYF
TGCGCCAGCAGCCAAGAGCCAGGGCCCTACGAGCAGTACTTC
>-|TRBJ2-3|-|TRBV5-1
CASSFQRMSTDTQYF
TGCGCCAGCAGCTTTCAGCGGATGAGCACAGATACGCAGTATTTT
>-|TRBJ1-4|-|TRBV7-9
CASRGGPGEKLFF
TGTGCCAGCAGAGGAGGGCCCGGGGAAAAACTGTTTTTT
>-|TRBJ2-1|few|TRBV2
CASSEGTRNEQFF
TGTGCCAGCAGTGAAGGCACTAGGAATGAGCAGTTCTTC
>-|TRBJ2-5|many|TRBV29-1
CSVEDLVWDTQETQYF
TGCAGCGTTGAAGATCTTGTCTGGGACACGCAAGAGACCCAGTACTTC